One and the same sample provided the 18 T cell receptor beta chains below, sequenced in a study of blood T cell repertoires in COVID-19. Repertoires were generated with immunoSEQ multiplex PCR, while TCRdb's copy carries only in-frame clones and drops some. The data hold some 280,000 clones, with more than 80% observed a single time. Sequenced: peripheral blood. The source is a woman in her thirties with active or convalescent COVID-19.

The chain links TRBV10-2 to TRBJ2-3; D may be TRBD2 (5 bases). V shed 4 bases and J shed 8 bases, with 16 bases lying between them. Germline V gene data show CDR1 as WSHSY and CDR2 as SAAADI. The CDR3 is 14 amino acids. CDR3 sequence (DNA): TGCGCCAGCAGTGCGCAAGCGGAGTTCGGTACGCAGTATTTT. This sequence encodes CASSAQAEFGTQYF.

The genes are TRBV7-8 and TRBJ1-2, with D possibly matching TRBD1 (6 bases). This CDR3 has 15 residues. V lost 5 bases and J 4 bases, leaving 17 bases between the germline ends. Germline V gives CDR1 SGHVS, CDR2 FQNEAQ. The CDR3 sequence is CASSATGNSPYGYTF. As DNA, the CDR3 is TGTGCCAGCAGCGCTACAGGGAATAGTCCCTATGGCTACACCTTC.

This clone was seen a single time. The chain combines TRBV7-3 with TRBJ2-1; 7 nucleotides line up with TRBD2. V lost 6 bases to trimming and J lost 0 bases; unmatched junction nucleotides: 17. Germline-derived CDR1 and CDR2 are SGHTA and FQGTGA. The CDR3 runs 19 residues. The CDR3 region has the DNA TGTGCCAGCAGTTCTGGACTAGTGGGTTCTTCCAGCTCCTACAATGAGCAGTTCTTC. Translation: CASSSGLVGSSSSYNEQFF. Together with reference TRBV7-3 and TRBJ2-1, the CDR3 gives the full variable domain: GAGVSQTPSNKVTEKGKYVELRCDPISGHTALYWYRQSLGQGPEFLIYFQGTGAADDSGLPNDRFFAVRPEGSVSTLKIQRTERGDSAVYLCASSSGLVGSSSSYNEQFFGPGTRLTVL.

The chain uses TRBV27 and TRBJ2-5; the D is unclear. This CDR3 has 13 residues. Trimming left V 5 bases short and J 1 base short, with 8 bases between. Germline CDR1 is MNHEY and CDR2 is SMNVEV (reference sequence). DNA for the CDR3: TGTGCCAGCAGTCGGTGGGCCCAAGAGACCCAGTACTTC. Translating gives CASSRWAQETQYF.

The CDR3 DNA reads TGTGCCAGTAGTATAACTTTCTCCTACAATGAGCAGTTCTTC. It specifies CASSITFSYNEQFF. The chain links TRBV19 to TRBJ2-1; D is unresolved. Germline V lookup: CDR1 LNHDA, CDR2 SQIVND (reference sequence). Trimming stripped 2 bases from V and 0 bases from J, with 5 bases between. CDR3 length: 14 residues.

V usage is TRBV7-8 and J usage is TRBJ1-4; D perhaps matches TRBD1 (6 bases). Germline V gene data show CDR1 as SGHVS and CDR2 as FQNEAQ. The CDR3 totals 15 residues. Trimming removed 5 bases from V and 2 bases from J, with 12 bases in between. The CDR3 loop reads CASSPQQGTNEKLFF. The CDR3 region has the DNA TGTGCCAGCAGCCCCCAACAGGGCACTAATGAAAAACTGTTTTTT.

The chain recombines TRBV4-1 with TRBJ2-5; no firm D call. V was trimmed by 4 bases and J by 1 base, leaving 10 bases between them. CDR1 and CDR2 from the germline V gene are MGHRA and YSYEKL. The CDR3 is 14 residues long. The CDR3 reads CASSLRSPQETQYF. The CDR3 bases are TGCGCCAGCAGCCTCAGATCCCCCCAAGAGACCCAGTACTTC.

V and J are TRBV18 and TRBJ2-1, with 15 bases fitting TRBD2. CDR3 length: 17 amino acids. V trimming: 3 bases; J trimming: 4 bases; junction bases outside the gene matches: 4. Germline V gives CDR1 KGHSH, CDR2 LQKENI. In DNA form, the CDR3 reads TGTGCCAGCTCACCTCCGGGACTAGCGGGGGGATACAATGAGCAGTTCTTC. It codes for CASSPPGLAGGYNEQFF.

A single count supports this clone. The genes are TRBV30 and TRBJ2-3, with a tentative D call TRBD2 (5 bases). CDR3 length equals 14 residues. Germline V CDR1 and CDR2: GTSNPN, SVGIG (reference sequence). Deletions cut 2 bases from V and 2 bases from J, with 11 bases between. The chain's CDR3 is CAWSSRGYTDTQYF. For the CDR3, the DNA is TGTGCCTGGAGTTCTCGGGGATACACAGATACGCAGTATTTT.

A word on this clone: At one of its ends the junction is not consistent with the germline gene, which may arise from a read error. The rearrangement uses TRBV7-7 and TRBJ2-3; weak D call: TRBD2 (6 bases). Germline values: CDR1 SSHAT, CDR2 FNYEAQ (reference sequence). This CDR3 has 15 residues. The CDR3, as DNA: TGTGCTAGCAGCCCCACGGGGGATGGCACAGATACGCAGTATTTT. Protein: CASSPTGDGTDTQYF.

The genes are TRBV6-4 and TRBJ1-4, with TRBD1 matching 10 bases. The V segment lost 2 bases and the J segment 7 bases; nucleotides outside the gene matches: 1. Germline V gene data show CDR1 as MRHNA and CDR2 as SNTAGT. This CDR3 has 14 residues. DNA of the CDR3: TGTGCCAGCAGTGACCGGGACAGGGGTGAAAAACTGTTTTTT. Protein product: CASSDRDRGEKLFF.

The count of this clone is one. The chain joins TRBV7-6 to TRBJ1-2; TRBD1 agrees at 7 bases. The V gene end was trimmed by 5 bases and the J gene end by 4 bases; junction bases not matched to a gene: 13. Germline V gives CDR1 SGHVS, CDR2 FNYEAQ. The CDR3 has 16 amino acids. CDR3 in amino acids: CASSRLPTGSAYGYTF. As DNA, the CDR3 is TGTGCCAGCAGCCGCCTACCGACAGGGTCCGCCTATGGCTACACCTTC. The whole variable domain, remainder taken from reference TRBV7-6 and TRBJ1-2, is GAGVSQSPRYKVTKRGQDVALRCDPISGHVSLYWYRQALGQGPEFLTYFNYEAQQDKSGLPNDRFSAERPEGSISTLTIQRTEQRDSAMYRCASSRLPTGSAYGYTFGSGTRLTVV.

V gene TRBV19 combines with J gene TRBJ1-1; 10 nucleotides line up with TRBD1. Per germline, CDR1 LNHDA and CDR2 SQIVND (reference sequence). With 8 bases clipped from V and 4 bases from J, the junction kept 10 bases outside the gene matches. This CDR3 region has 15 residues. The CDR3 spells CASLDGTGAPTEAFF. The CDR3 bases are TGTGCCAGTTTGGATGGGACAGGGGCTCCCACTGAAGCTTTCTTT. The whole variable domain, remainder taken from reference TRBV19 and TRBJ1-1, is DGGITQSPKYLFRKEGQNVTLSCEQNLNHDAMYWYRQDPGQGLRLIYYSQIVNDFQKGDIAEGYSVSREKKESFPLTVTSAQKNPTAFYLCASLDGTGAPTEAFFGQGTRLTVV.

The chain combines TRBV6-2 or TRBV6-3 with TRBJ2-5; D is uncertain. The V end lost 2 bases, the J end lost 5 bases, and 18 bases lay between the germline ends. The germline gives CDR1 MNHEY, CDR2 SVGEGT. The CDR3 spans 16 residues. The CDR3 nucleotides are TGTGCCAGCAGTTACAGAGGCCCCGAAAGTGCGGAGACCCAGTACTTC. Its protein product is CASSYRGPESAETQYF.

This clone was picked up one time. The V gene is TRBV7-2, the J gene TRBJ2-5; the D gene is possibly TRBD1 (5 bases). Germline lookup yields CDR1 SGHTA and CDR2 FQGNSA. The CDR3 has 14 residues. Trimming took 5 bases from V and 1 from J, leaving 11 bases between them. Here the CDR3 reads CASSARQIQETQYF. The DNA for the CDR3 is TGTGCCAGCAGCGCGAGACAGATCCAAGAGACCCAGTACTTC.

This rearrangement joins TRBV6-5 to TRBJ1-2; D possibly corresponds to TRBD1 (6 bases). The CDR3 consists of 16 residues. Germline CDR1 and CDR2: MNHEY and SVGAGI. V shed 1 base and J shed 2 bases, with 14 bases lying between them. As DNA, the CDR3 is TGTGCCAGCAGTTACTTATCCCACACAGGGAACTATGGCTACACCTTC. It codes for CASSYLSHTGNYGYTF.

CDR3 amino acids: CASSLEHSSYNEQFF. The CDR3 nucleotides are TGTGCCAGCAGCTTAGAACACAGCTCCTACAATGAGCAGTTCTTC. The chain has TRBV7-2 and TRBJ2-1; D is uncertain. Germline V gene data show CDR1 as SGHTA and CDR2 as FQGNSA. Trimming took off 1 base at V and 0 bases at J, with 7 bases between the two ends. This CDR3 spans 15 amino acids.

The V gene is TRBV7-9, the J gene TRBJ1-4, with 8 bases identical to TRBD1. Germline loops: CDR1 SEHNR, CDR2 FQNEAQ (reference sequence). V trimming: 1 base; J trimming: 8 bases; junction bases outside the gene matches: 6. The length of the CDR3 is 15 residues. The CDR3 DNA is TGTGCCAGCAGCTTAGGGCAAAGACAGGGGGAAAAACTGTTTTTT. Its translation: CASSLGQRQGEKLFF. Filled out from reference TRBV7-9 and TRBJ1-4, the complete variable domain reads DTGVSQNPRHKITKRGQNVTFRCDPISEHNRLYWYRQTLGQGPEFLTYFQNEAQLEKSRLLSDRFSAERPKGSFSTLEIQRTEQGDSAMYLCASSLGQRQGEKLFFGSGTQLSVL.